This TCR beta chain was identified in a study of tumor-infiltrating lymphocytes in oesophageal squamous cell carcinoma. The CDR3 extends over 13 amino acids. The ends were cut back, 6 bases at V and 3 bases at J, with 11 bases in the middle. Each CDR3 protein is one row after TCRdb ran MiXCR on the PCR reads. The sample includes 15,000 to 20,000 distinct CDR3 sequences, 35% to 45% of them seen just once. V usage is TRBV12-3 or TRBV12-4 and J usage is TRBJ1-2; D call uncertain. The sequenced sample consisted of normal esophageal tissue next to the tumor. The receptor comes from a male donor with esophageal squamous cell carcinoma. The CDR3: CASSPTDYYGYTF. As DNA, the CDR3 is TGTGCCAGCAGCCCGACGGACTACTATGGCTACACCTTC.